Listed here are 27 T cell receptor beta chains from one sample, sequenced in a study of cytomegalovirus exposure and HLA in healthy donors. The PCR ran on 60 Vbeta and 13 Jbeta primers. Method: immunoSEQ multiplex PCR; TCRdb's copy keeps in-frame clones and lacks some. This sample has roughly 150,000 clones; roughly 79% occur once, and the top ten carry roughly 1%. The sample consisted of PBMCs. These receptors were obtained from a woman in her thirties or forties in good health and CMV-seronegative.

The J gene is TRBJ1-5, the V gene TRBV28; D call uncertain. This CDR3 comprises 16 residues. The V end was cut by 3 bases, the J end by 0 bases, with 12 bases between. Germline CDR1 and CDR2: MDHEN and SYDVKM. CDR3 coding DNA: TGTGCCAGCAGTTTTGGGCGGGCCTATAGCAATCAGCCCCAGCATTTT. It yields the protein CASSFGRAYSNQPQHF.

This sequence joins TRBV5-1 and TRBJ1-1, with D perhaps TRBD1 (5 bases). This CDR3 has 14 amino acids. V lost 5 bases and J 1 base, leaving 12 bases between the germline ends. Germline lookup yields CDR1 SGHRS and CDR2 YFSETQ. CDR3 sequence: CASSTIQGNTEAFF. CDR3 in DNA: TGCGCCAGCAGTACAATTCAGGGGAACACTGAAGCTTTCTTT.

J is TRBJ1-2 and V is TRBV29-1; 7 bases match TRBD1. The CDR3 extends over 13 amino acids. Germline CDR1 and CDR2: SQVTM and ANQGSEA. The ends lost 7 bases at V and 6 bases at J; junction bases unmatched: 11. CDR3: CSARRGDSDGYTF. The CDR3 DNA follows: TGCAGCGCCCGGAGGGGGGACAGCGATGGCTACACCTTC.

The chain recombines TRBV19 with TRBJ2-2; TRBD2 matches at 7 bases. The V gene's germline CDR1 is LNHDA and CDR2 SQIVND (reference sequence). J was trimmed by 8 bases and V by 10 bases; bases with no gene match: 1. CDR3 length: 10 residues. The chain's CDR3 is CATGRGELFF. Here the CDR3 DNA reads TGTGCCACCGGGAGGGGGGAGCTGTTTTTT.

The J gene is TRBJ1-4, the V gene TRBV11-2, with TRBD1 matching over 8 bases. The germline gives CDR1 SGHAT, CDR2 FQNNGV. This CDR3 spans 16 amino acids. The V segment lost 5 bases and the J segment 4 bases; nucleotides outside the gene matches: 9. The CDR3 is CASSLTGQGYNEKLFF. CDR3 DNA: TGTGCCAGCAGCCTTACTGGACAGGGCTATAATGAAAAACTGTTTTTT. Supplemented by reference TRBV11-2 and TRBJ1-4, the full variable domain reads EAGVAQSPRYKIIEKRQSVAFWCNPISGHATLYWYQQILGQGPKLLIQFQNNGVVDDSQLPKDRFSAERLKGVDSTLKIQPAKLEDSAVYLCASSLTGQGYNEKLFFGSGTQLSVL.

The genes are TRBV7-8 and TRBJ2-5; 9 bases line up with TRBD1. The V gene end was trimmed by 0 bases and the J gene end by 4 bases; junction bases not matched to a gene: 12. This CDR3 is built from 18 residues. Germline V gives CDR1 SGHVS, CDR2 FQNEAQ. The CDR3 region has the DNA TGTGCCAGCAGCTTAGCGGCACAGGGGGCGCTTTGGGGAGAGACCCAGTACTTC. Residues: CASSLAAQGALWGETQYF. The full variable domain, rest sourced from reference TRBV7-8 and TRBJ2-5, is GAGVSQSPRYKVAKRGQDVALRCDPISGHVSLFWYQQALGQGPEFLTYFQNEAQLDKSGLPSDRFFAERPEGSVSTLKIQRTQQEDSAVYLCASSLAAQGALWGETQYFGPGTRLLVL.

About this clone itself: Distinct nucleotide sequences in the sample also encode this CDR3. The chain links TRBV6-5 to TRBJ2-7, with TRBD1 matching 9 bases. Germline V gene lookup returns CDR1 MNHEY and CDR2 SVGAGI. J lost 3 bases, V lost 6 bases, and 6 bases had no gene match. The length of the CDR3 is 14 residues. The CDR3 bases are TGTGCCAGCAGGCTAGGACAGGGGATCTACGAGCAGTACTTC. As protein: CASRLGQGIYEQYF.

This clone was detected many times. The V and J genes are TRBV9 and TRBJ2-1, with TRBD2 matching 12 bases. CDR3 length: 14 residues. The V segment lost 2 bases and the J segment 9 bases; nucleotides outside the gene matches: 3. From germline, CDR1 is SGDLS and CDR2 YYNGEE. The CDR3 here is CASSVTSGSGEQFF. The CDR3 coding sequence is TGTGCCAGCAGCGTGACTAGCGGGAGCGGTGAGCAGTTCTTC.

This chain joins TRBV5-1 and TRBJ2-1; the D gene is possibly TRBD2 (6 bases). Germline V gene sequence: CDR1 SGHRS, CDR2 YFSETQ. V lost 4 bases and J lost 5, with 16 bases in between. The CDR3 extends over 15 amino acids. For the CDR3, the DNA is TGCGCCAGCAGCCCGGCAGCGACTAGTAACAATGAGCAGTTCTTC. This codes for CASSPAATSNNEQFF.

On this clone itself: Other DNA sequences from this sample encode an identical CDR3 as well. This chain links TRBV29-1 with TRBJ2-7; D gene unclear. In germline, CDR1 is SQVTM, CDR2 ANQGSEA. The V end lost 4 bases, the J end lost 5 bases, and 6 bases lay between the germline ends. The CDR3 sequence is 10 residues long. As DNA, the CDR3 is TGCAGCGTTGCCCAGAACGAGCAGTACTTC. Translation gives CSVAQNEQYF.

The chain combines TRBV19 with TRBJ2-2; TRBD1 matches 7 bases. Germline CDR1 LNHDA, CDR2 SQIVND (reference sequence). Trimming cost V 7 bases and J 4 bases; bases outside gene matches: 9. CDR3 length: 15 amino acids. The CDR3 spells CASTPGTVLTGELFF. The CDR3 nucleotides read TGTGCCAGTACCCCCGGGACAGTCCTCACCGGGGAGCTGTTTTTT.

The gene calls are TRBV7-3 and TRBJ2-5, with D hard to call. The CDR3 runs 15 residues. Germline V gives CDR1 SGHTA, CDR2 FQGTGA. Trimming cost V 5 bases and J 1 base, with 14 bases left between them. CDR3: CASSPRGFPQETQYF. For the CDR3, the DNA is TGTGCCAGCAGCCCCCGTGGCTTTCCCCAAGAGACCCAGTACTTC.

This clone was recorded a few times. This chain joins TRBV2 and TRBJ2-3; tentative D call: TRBD2 (5 bases). Germline CDR1 and CDR2: SNHLY and FYNNEI. V lost 2 bases and J 0 bases, leaving 9 bases between the germline ends. This CDR3 contains 15 residues. Here the CDR3 reads CASSEWRTSTDTQYF. Written as DNA, the CDR3 is TGTGCCAGCAGTGAATGGCGGACTAGCACAGATACGCAGTATTTT.

The chain carries TRBV15 and TRBJ1-3, with D possibly being TRBD1 (5 bases). With 4 bases removed from V and 0 bases from J, the gap between germline ends came to 10 bases. CDR3 length: 15 residues. In germline, CDR1 is LNHNV, CDR2 YYDKDF (reference sequence). The CDR3 DNA is TGTGCCACCAGCAAAGGGGCACTCTCTGGAAACACCATATATTTT. This translates into CATSKGALSGNTIYF.

On this clone itself: Other DNA sequences in this specimen translate into the identical CDR3. This chain uses TRBV30 with TRBJ1-5, with a possible D match to TRBD1 (5 bases). Germline CDR1 reads GTSNPN; CDR2 reads SVGIG (reference sequence). The V end was cut by 3 bases, the J end by 5 bases, with 11 bases between. This CDR3 contains 13 residues. CDR3 nucleotide sequence: TGTGCCTGGAGCGTTCAAGGGGATCAGCCCCAGCATTTT. Protein product: CAWSVQGDQPQHF.

The CDR3 here is CASSASSYNEQFF. The CDR3 nucleotides read TGTGCCAGCAGTGCCAGCTCCTACAATGAGCAGTTCTTC. The rearrangement uses TRBV7-3 and TRBJ2-1, with unresolved D. The CDR3 has 13 amino acids. Germline-derived CDR1 and CDR2 are SGHTA and FQGTGA. Deletions cut 6 bases from V and 0 bases from J, with 6 bases between. Filled out from reference TRBV7-3 and TRBJ2-1, the complete variable domain reads GAGVSQTPSNKVTEKGKYVELRCDPISGHTALYWYRQSLGQGPEFLIYFQGTGAADDSGLPNDRFFAVRPEGSVSTLKIQRTERGDSAVYLCASSASSYNEQFFGPGTRLTVL.

CDR3 residues: CASSQTAMNTEAFF. CDR3 sequence (DNA): TGCGCCAGCAGCCAGACAGCGATGAACACTGAAGCTTTCTTT. The chain has TRBV5-1 and TRBJ1-1; D may be TRBD1 (5 bases). CDR1 SGHRS and CDR2 YFSETQ come from the germline V gene. The CDR3 length is 14 residues. V dropped 4 bases and J dropped 0 bases, with 10 bases sitting between them.

The chain is built from TRBV18 and TRBJ2-3, with D possibly being TRBD2 (5 bases). CDR3 length equals 17 residues. From germline, CDR1 is KGHSH and CDR2 LQKENI. Trimming left V 6 bases short and J 4 bases short, with 23 bases between. The CDR3 region has the DNA TGTGCCAGCTCGCCTCGAGGGCTACCCCACCCCTCAGATACGCAGTATTTT. This codes for CASSPRGLPHPSDTQYF.

This chain connects TRBV6-5 to TRBJ1-1; TRBD1 matches at 8 bases. CDR3 length equals 13 residues. CDR1 is MNHEY, CDR2 SVGAGI, per germline. With 5 bases clipped from V and 7 bases from J, the junction kept 6 bases outside the gene matches. The CDR3 sequence: CASSDRGRGEAFF. DNA for the CDR3: TGTGCCAGCAGTGACAGGGGACGGGGTGAAGCTTTCTTT.

The V call is TRBV6-5, the J call TRBJ2-1; 9 bases agree with TRBD2. The CDR3 runs to 15 residues. Germline CDR1 MNHEY, CDR2 SVGAGI. Losses at the gene ends were 4 bases for V and 14 bases for J; bases not matched to a gene: 15. The CDR3 DNA reads as TGTGCCAGCAGTTCCTCGATTAGCGGGAGTGGTAAGGAGTTCTTC. Translation gives CASSSSISGSGKEFF.

The CDR3 DNA follows: TGCGCCAGCAGCTTCGGGGAGCATTCTAGCACAGATACGCAGTATTTT. Amino acids: CASSFGEHSSTDTQYF. The rearrangement joins TRBV5-1 to TRBJ2-3; the D gene is possibly TRBD2 (5 bases). Per germline, CDR1 SGHRS and CDR2 YFSETQ. CDR3 length: 16 residues. V dropped 2 bases and J dropped 0 bases, with 13 bases sitting between them.

The rearrangement uses TRBV5-8 and TRBJ1-1, with 8 nucleotides matching TRBD1. V dropped 4 bases and J dropped 0; count of bases not matched to a gene: 11. The CDR3 sequence is 17 residues long. CDR1 is SGHTS, CDR2 YDEGEE, per germline. The CDR3 here is CASSTRRTGTLNTEAFF. As DNA, the CDR3 is TGTGCCAGCAGCACCCGACGGACAGGGACGTTGAACACTGAAGCTTTCTTT.

Only one count was recorded for this clone. The chain has TRBV5-6 and TRBJ2-7, with a tentative D call TRBD2 (8 bases). V lost 6 bases to trimming and J lost 7 bases, with 23 bases between them. The V gene's germline CDR1 is SGHDT and CDR2 YYEEEE. This CDR3 comprises 15 residues. CDR3 region: CASKARRQGGREQYF. The CDR3 DNA is TGTGCCAGCAAAGCTCGTCGACAGGGCGGGAGGGAGCAGTACTTC. The full variable domain, in which reference TRBV5-6 and TRBJ2-7 provide the parts outside the CDR3, is DAGVTQSPTHLIKTRGQQVTLRCSPKSGHDTVSWYQQALGQGPQFIFQYYEEEERQRGNFPDRFSGHQFPNYSSELNVNALLLGDSALYLCASKARRQGGREQYFGPGTRLTVT.

The chain employs TRBV28 and TRBJ1-1, with 7 bases identical to TRBD1. Unmatched junction bases numbered 6, after V lost 6 bases and J lost 8 bases. The CDR3 loop spans 12 amino acids. Per the germline V gene, CDR1 is MDHEN and CDR2 is SYDVKM. For the CDR3, the DNA is TGTGCCAGCAGCCAACAGGGGCTAGAAGCTTTCTTT. This encodes CASSQQGLEAFF.

This chain links TRBV30 with TRBJ2-7; perhaps TRBD2 as D (7 bases). The CDR3 extends over 14 amino acids. Trimming shortened V by 5 bases and J by 6 bases, and 20 bases separated the two germline ends. Looked up from germline, CDR1 is GTSNPN and CDR2 is SVGIG (reference sequence). The CDR3 nucleotides are TGTGCCTGGGGATACAGGGAGGGTCCGGCCGAGCAGTACTTC. Encoded protein: CAWGYREGPAEQYF.

In its sample, this clone was seen once. The chain uses TRBV6-6 and TRBJ1-1; D not certain. Looked up from germline, CDR1 is MNHNY and CDR2 is SVGAGI (reference sequence). CDR3 size: 13 residues. V was cut by 6 bases and J by 1 base, with 9 bases left in between. CDR3 residues: CASRRHQNTEAFF. The CDR3 coding sequence is TGTGCCAGCAGGCGACACCAGAACACTGAAGCTTTCTTT.

This rearrangement joins TRBV4-2 to TRBJ2-7, with D tentatively TRBD2 (5 bases). Germline CDR1 LGHNA, CDR2 YNFKEQ. Trimming stripped 1 base from V and 4 bases from J, with 8 bases between. CDR3 length: 13 residues. Here the CDR3 reads CASSQVGGYEQYF. The CDR3 nucleotides are TGTGCCAGCAGCCAAGTCGGAGGATACGAGCAGTACTTC.